This TCR beta chain came from a study of T cell responses to AZD1222 COVID-19 vaccine. Whole-study results and caveats: Repertoires were obtained solely post-peak T cell response. Females outnumbered males among donors, who were mostly white British; clonal diversity was possibly underestimated. Targets within unmutated variant regions were reportedly found for nearly half of spike-specific TCRs.

Data came from immunoSEQ multiplex PCR; TCRdb stores just in-frame clones and leaves some out. The table includes approximately 150,000 clones, roughly 92% detected once. Germline CDR1 is GTSNPN and CDR2 is SVGIG (reference sequence). The CDR3 totals 13 residues. The V segment lost 2 bases and the J segment 7 bases; nucleotides outside the gene matches: 7. As regards this clone: No antigen is known for it.

Here the sequenced sample was peripheral blood, taken on day 0 of AZD1222 vaccination. The clonotype comes from an adult in good health. The chain recombines TRBV30 with TRBJ2-7; TRBD2 matches 8 bases. The CDR3 region is CAWSRGGRGEQYF. CDR3 in DNA: TGTGCCTGGAGTCGGGGGGGGCGCGGGGAGCAGTACTTC.